The T cell receptor (beta chain) under discussion was sequenced for a study of cytomegalovirus exposure and HLA in healthy donors. The PCR used 60 Vbeta and 13 Jbeta primers. Assay used: immunoSEQ multiplex PCR; TCRdb lists only in-frame clones, some missing. The top ten clones hold around 4% of a sample with 150,000 to 200,000 clones, 65% to 70% of them seen once. CDR1 and CDR2 from the germline V gene are LNHDA and SQIVND (reference sequence). J was trimmed by 8 bases and V by 3 bases; bases with no gene match: 8. This CDR3 region has 14 residues. This clone was seen just once. Its antigen is unidentified. General study points: The listing of 160 or so TCR beta chains classed them as cytomegalovirus-associated. A previous analysis found most TCR beta V segments productive roughly 87% or roughly 30% of the time. Later analysis suggested most CMV-associated TCR beta chains were HLA-restricted.

The chain carries TRBV19 and TRBJ1-2; 8 positions match TRBD1. This clonotype was obtained from a woman aged 18-35 years in good health and CMV-seropositive. Sequenced material: PBMCs. DNA of the CDR3: TGTGCCAGTAGTATCACCGGACAGGGCACGGGCTACACCTTC. It encodes CASSITGQGTGYTF.